This TCR beta chain was documented in a study of CD8 T cells in Susac syndrome. Study-level results: The authors acknowledged that the study's TCR sequencing and HLA analysis involved relatively few individuals.

This clonotype showed up just once. What it binds is not known. TCR beta from blood CD8+ and CD4+ T cells was sequenced. V gave up 6 bases and J gave up 1 base, with 19 bases separating them. Per the germline V gene, CDR1 is SQVTM and CDR2 is ANQGSEA. This CDR3 is built from 15 residues. cDNA came from approximately 0.5 to 1 ug RNA primed by random hexamers. An immunoSEQ multiplex PCR generated amplified TCR beta CDR3 products spanning 54 Vbeta and 13 Jbeta. TCRdb re-called the immunoSEQ multiplex PCR reads through MiXCR, storing one row per CDR3 protein. The table lists 150,000 to 200,000 distinct CDR3 sequences, about 95% of them singletons.

Sequenced: CD4+ T cells from PBMCs. The clonotype comes from a human donor in good health. The chain has TRBV29-1 and TRBJ2-7; D remains ambiguous. CDR3 sequence (DNA): TGCAGCGTAGGCTATTTCAGCCTATTGTCCTACGAGCAGTACTTC. Translated, it gives CSVGYFSLLSYEQYF.